Each of the 5 T cell receptor beta chains below was sequenced from the same sample in a study of blood T cells in healthy people across ages (dated by TCRdb to 2014 to 2015). Libraries were made using 5' RACE. The listed sequencing device is Illumina HiSeq 2500. A second PCR of about 7 to 12 cycles was performed with a sample-barcoded 5' primer and a J-beta primer mix. TCRdb ran its own pipeline on the public reads, namely fastp trimming at Q25 and MiXCR clone calling, and kept in-frame beta chains. Every CDR3 protein is listed once, alongside the most common genes and DNA of its rows. For this sample the table gives approximately 1,000,000 distinct CDR3 sequences, of which less than 45% were detected only once. The ten largest clones add up to around 13% of the sample. Sequenced sample: blood. The receptors shown here come from a man between 18 and 35 years old in good health.

The CDR3 DNA is TGCGCCAGCAGCCAAGATTCCCTGAGCGGGGGAGCAACAGATACGCAGTATTTT. Translating gives CASSQDSLSGGATDTQYF. The chain is built from TRBV4-1 and TRBJ2-3; TRBD2 agrees at 8 bases. The CDR3 is 18 amino acids. Germline V CDR1 and CDR2: MGHRA, YSYEKL. The junction had 11 bases not matched to a gene; V was cut back by 0 bases and J by 3 bases.

This clonotype was seen a handful of times. V usage is TRBV11-3 and J usage is TRBJ2-5, with D uncertain. Per germline, CDR1 SGHNT and CDR2 YENEEA. With 4 bases removed from V and 5 bases from J, the gap between germline ends came to 11 bases. The CDR3 covers 13 residues. The CDR3 reads CASSSEPWETQYF. In nucleotides, the CDR3 is TGTGCCAGCAGCTCGGAACCGTGGGAGACCCAGTACTTC.

As concerns this clonotype: Germline is not matched at one junction end, which may reflect a read error. The V and J genes are TRBV5-8 and TRBJ2-5; the match to TRBD1 covers 8 bases. The J call may be faulty, since TRBJ2-7 better matches the DNA end. The CDR3 contains 14 residues. CDR1 SGHTS and CDR2 YDEGEE come from the germline V gene. In DNA, the CDR3 is TGTGCCAACAGCAAAACCGGGACAGGAAACGAGCAGTACTTC. Encoded protein: CANSKTGTGNEQYF.

CDR3 sequence (DNA): TGCGCCAGCAGCCAAGCTCAGGGATTCCCTGAAGCTTTCTTT. This codes for CASSQAQGFPEAFF. This sequence joins TRBV4-1 and TRBJ1-1, with D possibly matching TRBD1 (5 bases). V was pared by 1 base and J by 6 bases, with 12 bases between. The CDR3 runs to 14 residues. Germline values: CDR1 MGHRA, CDR2 YSYEKL.

In its sample, this clonotype was seen a few times. V gene TRBV3-1 combines with J gene TRBJ2-1; D may be TRBD2 (5 bases). The ends were cut back, 2 bases at V and 8 bases at J, with 19 bases in the middle. This CDR3 has 16 amino acids. Germline lookup yields CDR1 LGHDT and CDR2 YNNKEL (reference sequence). In DNA form, the CDR3 reads TGTGCCAGCAGCCAACGTTACAAAGCCTCACTAGATGAGCAGTTCTTC. This sequence encodes CASSQRYKASLDEQFF.